The sequence of this TCR beta chain was determined in a study of PD-L1 blockade in urothelial cancer. Overall study context: Patients with male sex and bladder-origin urothelial cancer accounted for most of the roughly 30 enrolled.

Profiled with immunoSEQ multiplex PCR; TCRdb holds only in-frame clones, not every one. The repertoire includes some 89,000 clones, more than 70% of them detected once, and approximately 14% sits in the top ten. CDR3 length: 16 amino acids. In germline, CDR1 is MNHEY, CDR2 SVGAGI. V gave up 0 bases and J gave up 2 bases, with 14 bases separating them. Time point defined: pretreatment peripheral blood. All patients handed over anywhere from 1 to 8 samples, pretreatment and on-treatment. The sample was PBMCs, taken around atezolizumab (anti-PD-L1) treatment. The chain has TRBV6-5 and TRBJ2-7; D is perhaps TRBD1 (6 bases). The source of this sequence is a man between 60 and 70 years old with urothelial cancer. The CDR3 loop reads CASSYSERRGAYEQYF. The CDR3 region has the DNA TGTGCCAGCAGTTACTCGGAGCGCAGGGGAGCCTACGAGCAGTACTTC.